One sample yielded the 21 T cell receptor beta chains listed below, sequenced in a study of blood T cells in healthy people across ages. Together with a sample-barcoded 5' primer, a J-beta primer mix was included in a second PCR lasting about 6 to 11 cycles. From the 5' RACE reads, TCRdb called clonotypes with MiXCR, one entry per CDR3 protein. The repertoire holds roughly 1,500,000 distinct CDR3 sequences, with roughly 30% as singletons. What was sequenced was blood. The receptors here all came from a woman under 40 in good health.

Turning to this clonotype: The junction does not match germline at one end; this may be a read error. This chain connects TRBV7-3 to TRBJ2-5; D not certain. The J call may be faulty, since TRBJ2-7 better matches the DNA end. This CDR3 spans 10 amino acids. Looked up from germline, CDR1 is SGHTA and CDR2 is FQGTGA. The CDR3 spells CAGSFAEQYF. The CDR3 region has the DNA TGTGCCGGCAGCTTTGCCGAGCAGTACTTC.

This chain joins TRBV25-1 and TRBJ2-7, with D unclear. The CDR3 has 12 residues. Germline V gene lookup returns CDR1 MGHDK and CDR2 SYGVNS. The V end lost 4 bases, the J end lost 5 bases, and 9 bases lay between the germline ends. Written as DNA, the CDR3 is TGTGCCAGCAGTGGTTCAGTCAACGAGCAGTACTTC. This translates into CASSGSVNEQYF.

This clonotype was counted between two and nine times. The J gene is TRBJ2-7, the V gene TRBV24-1; 7 positions match TRBD1. The junction had 6 bases not matched to a gene; V was cut back by 2 bases and J by 3 bases. This CDR3 has 15 residues. In germline, CDR1 is KGHDR, CDR2 SFDVKD. Here the CDR3 reads CATSDSSGTVYEQYF. DNA for the CDR3: TGTGCCACCAGTGATTCCTCCGGGACAGTCTACGAGCAGTACTTC.

Regarding this clonotype: With a much larger clone just one base away, this may be a read error. V and J are TRBV12-3 or TRBV12-4 and TRBJ2-1; a weak D match, TRBD2 (5 bases). The CDR3 length is 18 residues. The CDR3 region is CAGSFRMLIAGGLFEQFF. CDR3 nucleotides: TGTGCCGGCAGTTTTCGAATGTTGATTGCGGGTGGGCTATTCGAGCAGTTCTTC.

The rearrangement uses TRBV13 and TRBJ2-7; maybe TRBD2 (5 bases). Trimming took off 5 bases at V and 4 bases at J, with 12 bases between the two ends. The CDR3 contains 13 residues. CDR1 PRHDT and CDR2 FYEKMQ come from the germline V gene (reference sequence). CDR3 sequence reads: CASSPPERYEQYF. The CDR3 DNA reads as TGTGCCAGCAGCCCCCCCGAGCGGTACGAGCAGTACTTC.

This sequence joins TRBV12-3 or TRBV12-4 and TRBJ2-7, with TRBD1 identical over 7 bases. Losses at the gene ends were 4 bases for V and 7 bases for J; bases not matched to a gene: 10. CDR3 length: 14 amino acids. CDR3 loop: CASSSSDRNNEQYF. The DNA for the CDR3 is TGTGCCAGCAGTTCCTCGGACAGGAACAATGAGCAGTACTTC.

In this sample, this clonotype turned up once. An end of the junction does not agree with germline; a read error may underlie this. The V and J genes are TRBV4-1 and TRBJ2-3; 12 nucleotides align to TRBD1. CDR3 size: 15 residues. Per germline, CDR1 MGHRA and CDR2 YSYEKL. The CDR3 sequence: CANSNRDRGRDTQYF. Here the CDR3 DNA reads TGCGCCAACAGCAACCGGGACAGGGGGCGAGATACGCAGTATTTT.

This chain joins TRBV14 and TRBJ1-6; perhaps TRBD1 as D (5 bases). CDR1 is SGHDN, CDR2 FVKESK, per germline. The CDR3 totals 15 residues. The germline V and J ends were trimmed by 5 bases and 3 bases, with 11 bases remaining between them. In nucleotides, the CDR3 is TGTGCCAGCAGCACTGGGGGTAGCTATAATTCACCCCTCCACTTT. This translates into CASSTGGSYNSPLHF. The variable domain in full, with the rest retrieved from reference TRBV14 and TRBJ1-6, is EAGVTQFPSHSVIEKGQTVTLRCDPISGHDNLYWYRRVMGKEIKFLLHFVKESKQDESGMPNNRFLAERTGGTYSTLKVQPAELEDSGVYFCASSTGGSYNSPLHFGNGTRLTVT.

J is TRBJ2-3 and V is TRBV5-6, with 10 positions matching TRBD1. The CDR3 length is 16 residues. Germline V gene lookup returns CDR1 SGHDT and CDR2 YYEEEE. The J segment lost 2 bases and the V segment lost 4 bases, leaving 7 bases of the junction unmatched. DNA for the CDR3: TGTGCCAGCAGCCCGCAGACAGGGGGCCCCACAGATACGCAGTATTTT. This translates into CASSPQTGGPTDTQYF.

This clonotype was detected many times. J is TRBJ2-3 and V is TRBV2; tentatively, D is TRBD1 (6 bases). This CDR3 is 16 amino acids long. Germline assignment: CDR1 SNHLY and CDR2 FYNNEI. V was trimmed by 4 bases and J by 8 bases, leaving 22 bases between them. The CDR3 DNA is TGTGCCAGCAGTGGGAACCTCCCCGATACAGGGAGTACGCAGTATTTT. This encodes CASSGNLPDTGSTQYF. Based on the CDR3 plus reference TRBV2 and TRBJ2-3, the full variable domain is EPEVTQTPSHQVTQMGQEVILRCVPISNHLYFYWYRQILGQKVEFLVSFYNNEISEKSEIFDDQFSVERPDGSNFTLKIRSTKLEDSAMYFCASSGNLPDTGSTQYFGPGTRLTVL.

The chain couples TRBV4-1 to TRBJ1-6, with D uncertain. The germline gives CDR1 MGHRA, CDR2 YSYEKL. This CDR3 has 14 amino acids. V lost 5 bases and J 14 bases, leaving 19 bases between the germline ends. Here the CDR3 DNA reads TGCGCCAGCAGCGACGGGGTCCGAGAGGAAGCCCTCCACTTT. Translated, it gives CASSDGVREEALHF.

The V gene is TRBV5-1, the J gene TRBJ2-5, with D possibly being TRBD1 or TRBD2 (5 bases each). The CDR3 is made up of 14 amino acids. V was trimmed by 0 bases and J by 3 bases, leaving 9 bases between them. The germline V gene encodes CDR1 SGHRS and CDR2 YFSETQ. The CDR3: CASSLAGPEETQYF. The CDR3 DNA is TGCGCCAGCAGCTTGGCGGGACCAGAAGAGACCCAGTACTTC.

This clonotype was found many times. The rearrangement joins TRBV6-2 or TRBV6-3 to TRBJ2-1, with no clear D. In germline, CDR1 is MNHEY, CDR2 SVGEGT. This CDR3 is built from 16 residues. Trimming stripped 0 bases from V and 4 bases from J, with 13 bases between. The CDR3 DNA reads TGTGCCAGCAGTTACTCGACCGGAGCCGGGTACAATGAGCAGTTCTTC. It specifies CASSYSTGAGYNEQFF.

Concerning this clonotype: Its ends do not fully match the called genes, so a read error is possible. The chain links TRBV7-9 to TRBJ2-7; D is unresolved. This CDR3 spans 13 amino acids. CDR1 is SEHNR, CDR2 FQNEAQ, per germline (reference sequence). The CDR3 nucleotides are TGTGCCAGCAGCCGTGGGCCCTCCTCCGAGCAGTACTTC. This sequence encodes CASSRGPSSEQYF.

This clonotype was recorded a few times. The chain is built from TRBV10-2 and TRBJ2-5; the D gene is possibly TRBD2 (5 bases). CDR1 WSHSY and CDR2 SAAADI come from the germline V gene. Trimming took 7 bases from V and 5 from J, leaving 14 bases between them. This CDR3 region has 13 residues. The DNA for the CDR3 is TGCGCCAGCAATGACGGACTCACGGAGACCCAGTACTTC. This encodes CASNDGLTETQYF.

This clonotype was seen only a few times. V is TRBV20-1 and J is TRBJ2-5; TRBD2 matches 7 bases. The CDR3 runs 16 residues. V lost 6 bases, J lost 0 bases, and 13 bases stayed unmatched. The V gene's germline CDR1 is DFQATT and CDR2 SNEGSKA (reference sequence). The CDR3 DNA is TGCAGTGCCCCAGGGAGGGGCTCACTGTACCAAGAGACCCAGTACTTC. This codes for CSAPGRGSLYQETQYF.

V gene TRBV20-1 combines with J gene TRBJ2-1; no clear D gene. The CDR3 contains 13 residues. The V gene's germline CDR1 is DFQATT and CDR2 SNEGSKA (reference sequence). Trimming took off 0 bases at V and 3 bases at J, with 6 bases between the two ends. CDR3 sequence: CSARDSVYNEQFF. DNA for the CDR3: TGCAGTGCTAGAGATTCCGTCTACAATGAGCAGTTCTTC.

A note on this clonotype: A much more abundant neighbour one base away suggests this may be a read error. The chain couples TRBV20-1 to TRBJ2-7, with a weak D call TRBD1 (5 bases). There are 13 residues in the CDR3. The germline V gene has CDR1 DFQATT and CDR2 SNEGSKA (reference sequence). Trimming removed 5 bases at V and 3 bases at J, with 14 bases between. CDR3 sequence (DNA): TGCAGTGCTCGGACAATTATGTGCTACGAGCAGTACTTC. Encoded protein: CSARTIMCYEQYF.

This clonotype has only one observation. This sequence joins TRBV20-1 and TRBJ2-3; no reliable D call. Germline CDR1 DFQATT, CDR2 SNEGSKA (reference sequence). The CDR3 totals 15 residues. V was pared by 7 bases and J by 3 bases, with 20 bases between. Here the CDR3 DNA reads TGCAGTGTTCCAACCCCGGGTCGTATGACAGATACGCAGTATTTT. Its translation is CSVPTPGRMTDTQYF.

V is TRBV11-2 and J is TRBJ2-3, with 8 bases matching TRBD1. The germline V gene encodes CDR1 SGHAT and CDR2 FQNNGV. The J segment lost 0 bases and the V segment lost 6 bases, leaving 11 bases of the junction unmatched. The CDR3 covers 17 residues. DNA of the CDR3: TGTGCCAGCAGGAAAATACAGGGGGTCTCTAGCACAGATACGCAGTATTTT. This sequence encodes CASRKIQGVSSTDTQYF.

This clonotype was recorded a few times. J is TRBJ2-5 and V is TRBV10-3, with 7 bases identical to TRBD2. The J call is in doubt because the DNA end fits TRBJ2-7 better. This CDR3 has 11 residues. Germline assignment: CDR1 ENHRY and CDR2 SYGVKD. The CDR3 region has the DNA TGTGCCACCGCGGGGGAGCACGAGCAGTACTTC. Translation: CATAGEHEQYF.